The TCR beta chain described here comes from a study of control samples from healthy donors and cancer patients. Germline CDR1 is SGHTA and CDR2 is FQGTGA. The V end lost 3 bases, the J end lost 4 bases, and 8 bases lay between the germline ends. The CDR3 sequence is 13 residues long. This table comes from immunoSEQ multiplex PCR, and its TCRdb copy is limited to in-frame clones, with some not included. The sample includes 85,000 to 95,000 clones, approximately 90% seen only once; the top ten take around 1%. The sequenced material came from blood. The rearrangement links TRBV7-3 to TRBJ2-3; tentatively, D is TRBD1 or TRBD2 (5 bases each). The source is a woman aged 25 to 45 in good health. CDR3 DNA sequence: TGTGCCAGCAGCTTTGGGGACGCAGATACGCAGTATTTT. It translates to CASSFGDADTQYF.